This paragraph covers one TCR beta chain sequence. Its recognized antigen is unknown. No qualities accompany the bases; no much larger clone lies one base away. The CDR3 numbers 18 residues from cysteine through phenylalanine. Of the read, only the CDR3 DNA is kept; its 54 bases are in frame from base 1. V is pruned by 4 bases and J by 7 bases, leaving 18 bases of the junction without a gene match. According to the germline V gene, CDR1 reads MGHDK and CDR2 reads SYGVNS. This sample is part of a study of T cell repertoires in cytomegalovirus infection (dated by TCRdb to the late 2010s). Study-wide context: Donor HLA type was relevant to the analysis, as public TCR beta signatures indicated carriage of CMV infection together with the matching HLA type. The study at large found these results: The ex vivo response was dominated by HLA-C-restricted CMV-specific TCR beta clonotypes, which also provided the single most frequent clonotype in two of eight donors. In both this cohort and an independent roughly 400-donor cohort, the cumulative frequency of public TCR beta family members distinguished carriers of CMV infection plus the relevant HLA type.

The sequencer was an Illumina HiSeq 1500. In TCRdb, the public reads were trimmed at Q25 with fastp and aligned with MiXCR, with productive beta chains retained. Merged by CDR3 protein, the rows form single entries marked with the most common genes and DNA. For this sample the table gives hundreds of thousands of distinct CDR3 sequences, of which 17% were detected only once. About 12% of the sample belongs to the ten largest clones. The receptor comes from a human donor in good health (CMV status not recorded). Some clones in this sample may be carry-over from other donors' samples. The source material was PBMCs. Recombination connected TRBV25-1 to TRBJ2-5, with 10 central nucleotides matching TRBD1. Here is the DNA: TGTGCCAGCAGTGCGGGACAGGGGCTGGCCGGCTCCTTAGCGACCCAGTACTTC. Its translation reads: CASSAGQGLAGSLATQYF. With the portions outside the CDR3 filled from the reference TRBV25-1 and TRBJ2-5 genes, the complete variable region becomes EADIYQTPRYLVIGTGKKITLECSQTMGHDKMYWYQQDPGMELHLIHYSYGVNSTEKGDLSSESTVSRIRTEHFPLTLESARPSHTSQYLCASSAGQGLAGSLATQYFGPGTRLLVL.